This TCR beta chain was recorded in a study of cytomegalovirus exposure and HLA in healthy donors. Study-wide results and limits: CMV serostatus was the sole immune exposure information available. Testing in vitro showed three CMV-associated chains specific for CMV antigens. The study designated 150 or so TCR beta chains cytomegalovirus-associated.

CDR1 and CDR2 from the germline V gene are SGHVS and FNYEAQ. Trimming cost V 6 bases and J 3 bases, with 18 bases left between them. CDR3 size: 15 residues. About this clone itself: Antigen specificity is unknown.

It was with 60 Vbeta and 13 Jbeta primers that the PCR ran. Libraries were prepared by immunoSEQ multiplex PCR; TCRdb keeps only in-frame clonotypes and omits some of them. The table has 150,000 to 200,000 clones, 70% to 90% seen once. The chain is built from TRBV7-6 and TRBJ2-7, with D possibly matching TRBD2 (5 bases). Sequencing was done on a sample of PBMCs. The sequence was obtained from a man aged 18 to 30 in good health and CMV-seropositive. The CDR3 DNA reads TGTGCCAGCAGTCCGCAGGACGGGATGGGCTACGAGCAGTACTTC. Encoded protein: CASSPQDGMGYEQYF. Complete variable domain (other parts from reference TRBV7-6 and TRBJ2-7): GAGVSQSPRYKVTKRGQDVALRCDPISGHVSLYWYRQALGQGPEFLTYFNYEAQQDKSGLPNDRFSAERPEGSISTLTIQRTEQRDSAMYRCASSPQDGMGYEQYFGPGTRLTVT.